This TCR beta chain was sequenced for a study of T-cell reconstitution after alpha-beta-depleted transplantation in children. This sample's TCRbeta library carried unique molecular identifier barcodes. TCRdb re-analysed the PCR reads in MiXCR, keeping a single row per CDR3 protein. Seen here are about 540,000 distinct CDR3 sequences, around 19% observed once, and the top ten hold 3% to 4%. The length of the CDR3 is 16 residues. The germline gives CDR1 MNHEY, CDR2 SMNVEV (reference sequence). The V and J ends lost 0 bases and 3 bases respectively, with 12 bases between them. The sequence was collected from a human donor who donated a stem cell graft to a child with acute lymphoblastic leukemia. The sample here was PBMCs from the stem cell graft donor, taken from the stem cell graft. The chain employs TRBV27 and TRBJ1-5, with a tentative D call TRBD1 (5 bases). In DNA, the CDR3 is TGTGCCAGCAGTTTATCGTGGGGGATCCCCAATCAGCCCCAGCATTTT. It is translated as CASSLSWGIPNQPQHF.